Listed below are T cell receptor beta chains from one sample, sequenced in a study of CD8 T cells in Susac syndrome. TCRdb processed the immunoSEQ multiplex PCR reads anew with MiXCR; each CDR3 protein has one entry. This sample has 200,000 to 300,000 distinct CDR3 sequences, with 85% to 95% found just once. Sequenced sample: CD4+ T cells from PBMCs. These receptors all come from a human donor with multiple sclerosis. The CDR3 runs from the conserved cysteine through the conserved F or W. The D gene is left open where the match is weak. Some rows have no size entry. The others give once, few or many, or a class for an expanded clone.

clone size	D gene	V gene	J gene	CDR3 DNA	CDR3 protein
once	.	TRBV6-1	TRBJ2-7	TGTGCCAGCGCCCTTGGCGAGCAGTACTTC	CASALGEQYF
.	TRBD1	TRBV6-4	TRBJ2-3	TGTGCCAGCAGTGACAGCGACAGGGCAAATACGCAGTATTTT	CASSDSDRANTQYF
.	TRBD1	TRBV29-1	TRBJ2-7	TGCAGCGTTAAACGGGACAGGGCCTACGAGCAGTACTTC	CSVKRDRAYEQYF
.	.	TRBV20-1	TRBJ2-5	TGCAGTGCCATGGAGATCTTCGTTGAGACCCAGTACTTC	CSAMEIFVETQYF
.	.	TRBV2	TRBJ2-4	TGTGCCAGCAAAGCACAGACCCCGGGGAACATTCAGTACTTC	CASKAQTPGNIQYF
.	TRBD2	TRBV7-9	TRBJ2-1	TGTGCCAGCAGCTTAGCGACTAGCGGGGTTAATGAGCAGTTCTTC	CASSLATSGVNEQFF
.	.	TRBV18	TRBJ2-5	TGTGCCAGCTCACCGAGTACACAGCCCCAAGAGACCCAGTACTTC	CASSPSTQPQETQYF
.	.	TRBV19	TRBJ2-2	TGTGCCAGTACCGATGGGAAGGGGATGGGCACCGGGGAGCTGTTTTTT	CASTDGKGMGTGELFF
.	TRBD2	TRBV5-1	TRBJ2-7	TGCGCCAGCTCCGGGACTAGCGGGGGATACGAGCAGTACTTC	CASSGTSGGYEQYF
.	TRBD1	TRBV12-3/TRBV12-4	TRBJ2-3	TGTGCCAGCAGCCCCGGGTTTCGGGACAGGGGGCAAACTACTAGCACAGATACGCAGTATTTT	CASSPGFRDRGQTTSTDTQYF